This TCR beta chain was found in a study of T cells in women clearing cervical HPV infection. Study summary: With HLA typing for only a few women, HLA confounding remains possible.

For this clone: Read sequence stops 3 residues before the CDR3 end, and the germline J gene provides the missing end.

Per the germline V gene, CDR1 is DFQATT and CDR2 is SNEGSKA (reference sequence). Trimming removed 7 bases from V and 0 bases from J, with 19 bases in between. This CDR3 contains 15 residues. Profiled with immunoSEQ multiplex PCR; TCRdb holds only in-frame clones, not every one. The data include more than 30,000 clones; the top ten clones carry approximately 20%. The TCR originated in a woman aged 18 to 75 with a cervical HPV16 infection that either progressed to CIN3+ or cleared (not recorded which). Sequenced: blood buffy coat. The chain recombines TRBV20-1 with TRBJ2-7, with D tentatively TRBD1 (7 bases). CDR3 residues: CSVNNPRGVSYEQYF. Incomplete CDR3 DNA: TGCAGTGTCAACAACCCCAGGGGGGTCTCCTACGAG.